These T cell receptor beta chains were read from a single sample in a study of blood T cells in healthy people across ages. Each CDR3 protein is one row after TCRdb ran MiXCR on the 5' RACE reads. In the table there are about 1.5 million distinct CDR3 sequences, 35% to 45% of which are singletons. What was sequenced was blood. The receptors stem from a young woman in good health. The CDR3 runs from the conserved cysteine through the conserved F or W. Each record gives: CDR3 protein, CDR3 DNA, V gene, D gene, clone size, J gene. D genes are given only for firm matches. Size is omitted from some rows. Given values are once, few, many or a class for expanded clones.

CDR3 protein: CASSFTRPSSYKEQFF
CDR3 DNA: TGTGCCAGCAGTTTCACTCGTCCGAGCTCCTACAAGGAGCAGTTCTTC
V gene: TRBV6-2/TRBV6-3
D gene: -
clone size: -
J gene: TRBJ2-1

CDR3 protein: CASSPTGGFGTEAFF
CDR3 DNA: TGTGCCAGCAGCCCGACAGGGGGGTTCGGCACTGAAGCTTTCTTT
V gene: TRBV14
D gene: TRBD1
clone size: -
J gene: TRBJ1-1

CDR3 protein: CASSAGTSGFTDTQYF
CDR3 DNA: TGTGCCAGCAGCGCTGGGACTAGCGGTTTCACAGATACGCAGTATTTT
V gene: TRBV9
D gene: TRBD2
clone size: few
J gene: TRBJ2-3

CDR3 protein: CASSRGMSYEQYF
CDR3 DNA: TGTGCCAGCAGCCGCGGGATGTCCTACGAGCAGTACTTC
V gene: TRBV7-2
D gene: -
clone size: few
J gene: TRBJ2-7

CDR3 protein: CASTTDTGPYEQYF
CDR3 DNA: TGTGCCAGCACCACCGACACAGGTCCCTACGAGCAGTACTTC
V gene: TRBV6-5
D gene: -
clone size: -
J gene: TRBJ2-7

CDR3 protein: CSATMREGYYEQYF
CDR3 DNA: TGCAGTGCTACAATGAGGGAAGGCTACTACGAGCAGTACTTC
V gene: TRBV20-1
D gene: -
clone size: -
J gene: TRBJ2-7

CDR3 protein: CASSFSGTTRGETQYF
CDR3 DNA: TGTGCCAGCAGTTTTTCTGGGACTACGAGGGGAGAGACCCAGTACTTC
V gene: TRBV12-3/TRBV12-4
D gene: TRBD2
clone size: few
J gene: TRBJ2-5

CDR3 protein: CASSYPRANYGYTF
CDR3 DNA: TGTGCCAGCAGTTACCCCAGGGCCAACTATGGCTACACCTTC
V gene: TRBV6-6
D gene: -
clone size: few
J gene: TRBJ1-2

CDR3 protein: CATRTSGRAETYNEQFF
CDR3 DNA: TGTGCCACTAGGACTAGCGGGAGGGCCGAAACCTACAATGAGCAGTTCTTC
V gene: TRBV2
D gene: TRBD2
clone size: once
J gene: TRBJ2-1

CDR3 protein: CATTLDQTSEGRVSYNEQFF
CDR3 DNA: TGTGCCACCACCCTGGACCAGACTAGCGAAGGTCGAGTATCCTACAATGAGCAGTTCTTC
V gene: TRBV24-1
D gene: TRBD2
clone size: few
J gene: TRBJ2-1

CDR3 protein: CSASSRASNYGYTF
CDR3 DNA: TGCAGTGCTTCCTCCAGGGCTTCTAACTATGGCTACACCTTC
V gene: TRBV20-1
D gene: -
clone size: few
J gene: TRBJ1-2

CDR3 protein: CSAGMGASGVHEQYF
CDR3 DNA: TGCAGTGCGGGGATGGGGGCTAGCGGGGTTCACGAGCAGTACTTC
V gene: TRBV20-1
D gene: TRBD2
clone size: -
J gene: TRBJ2-7

CDR3 protein: CASSFPRHGYTF
CDR3 DNA: TGTGCCAGCAGCTTTCCGAGACATGGCTACACCTTC
V gene: TRBV7-9
D gene: -
clone size: -
J gene: TRBJ1-2

CDR3 protein: CSANQGMETQYF
CDR3 DNA: TGCAGTGCTAATCAGGGGATGGAGACCCAGTACTTC
V gene: TRBV20-1
D gene: -
clone size: many
J gene: TRBJ2-5

CDR3 protein: CASSWTEYNEQYF
CDR3 DNA: TGTGCCAGCAGCTGGACAGAGTACAATGAGCAGTACTTC
V gene: TRBV11-2
D gene: -
clone size: few
J gene: TRBJ2-7

CDR3 protein: CASSPASDGSQETQYF
CDR3 DNA: TGCGCCAGCAGCCCTGCTAGCGACGGCTCCCAAGAGACCCAGTACTTC
V gene: TRBV5-1
D gene: -
clone size: -
J gene: TRBJ2-5

CDR3 protein: CASTPGIVSYGYTF
CDR3 DNA: TGCGCCAGCACGCCCGGGATCGTCTCATATGGCTACACCTTC
V gene: TRBV4-3
D gene: -
clone size: many
J gene: TRBJ1-2

CDR3 protein: CASSPGLAGFYEQYF
CDR3 DNA: TGTGCCAGCAGTCCCGGGCTAGCGGGGTTCTACGAGCAGTACTTC
V gene: TRBV12-3/TRBV12-4
D gene: TRBD2
clone size: many
J gene: TRBJ2-7

CDR3 protein: CANRGETDTQYF
CDR3 DNA: TGTGCCAACAGGGGTGAGACAGATACGCAGTATTTT
V gene: TRBV6-1
D gene: TRBD1
clone size: -
J gene: TRBJ2-3

CDR3 protein: CSASEGLTSRTDTQYF
CDR3 DNA: TGCAGTGCTAGTGAGGGTTTAACATCGAGAACAGATACGCAGTATTTT
V gene: TRBV20-1
D gene: -
clone size: few
J gene: TRBJ2-3

CDR3 protein: CASSASGGTYNEQYF
CDR3 DNA: TGTGCCAGCAGCGCCTCAGGGGGTACTTACAATGAGCAGTACTTC
V gene: TRBV7-2
D gene: TRBD1
clone size: -
J gene: TRBJ2-7

CDR3 protein: CSARLVGYYEQYF
CDR3 DNA: TGCAGTGCTCGGCTAGTGGGATACTACGAGCAGTACTTC
V gene: TRBV20-1
D gene: -
clone size: -
J gene: TRBJ2-7

CDR3 protein: CAIGGQRNYEQYF
CDR3 DNA: TGTGCCATCGGAGGACAGCGAAACTACGAGCAGTACTTC
V gene: TRBV10-3
D gene: -
clone size: -
J gene: TRBJ2-7

CDR3 protein: CASSDRGPRHGYTF
CDR3 DNA: TGTGCCAGCAGTGACCGTGGACCCCGGCATGGCTACACCTTC
V gene: TRBV6-1
D gene: -
clone size: -
J gene: TRBJ1-2

CDR3 protein: CASSPLGDYTGELFF
CDR3 DNA: TGTGCCAGCAGCCCTCTTGGAGACTACACCGGGGAGCTGTTTTTT
V gene: TRBV9
D gene: -
clone size: -
J gene: TRBJ2-2

CDR3 protein: CASRMTVNEQYF
CDR3 DNA: TGTGCCAGCAGAATGACCGTTAATGAGCAGTACTTC
V gene: TRBV12-3/TRBV12-4
D gene: -
clone size: -
J gene: TRBJ2-7

CDR3 protein: CASSTQGGDTQYF
CDR3 DNA: TGCGCCAGCAGCACGCAGGGGGGAGATACGCAGTATTTT
V gene: TRBV5-1
D gene: -
clone size: -
J gene: TRBJ2-3

CDR3 protein: CASSHSHRAAYNEQFF
CDR3 DNA: TGCGCCAGCAGCCATTCTCACCGGGCCGCCTACAATGAGCAGTTCTTC
V gene: TRBV4-3
D gene: -
clone size: few
J gene: TRBJ2-1

CDR3 protein: CASSFSRGGAKETQYF
CDR3 DNA: TGTGCCAGCAGCTTTAGTCGCGGGGGGGCCAAAGAGACCCAGTACTTC
V gene: TRBV11-2
D gene: TRBD2
clone size: few
J gene: TRBJ2-5

CDR3 protein: CASRPSMGTGNYEQYF
CDR3 DNA: TGCGCCAGCAGACCCTCCATGGGGACAGGGAACTACGAGCAGTACTTC
V gene: TRBV4-1
D gene: TRBD1
clone size: few
J gene: TRBJ2-7

CDR3 protein: CASSEGQGFNEKLFF
CDR3 DNA: TGTGCCAGCAGCGAGGGACAGGGCTTTAATGAAAAACTGTTTTTT
V gene: TRBV5-6
D gene: TRBD1
clone size: few
J gene: TRBJ1-4

CDR3 protein: CSAREDRGYEKLFF
CDR3 DNA: TGCAGTGCTAGAGAAGACAGGGGGTATGAAAAACTGTTTTTT
V gene: TRBV20-1
D gene: TRBD1
clone size: -
J gene: TRBJ1-4

CDR3 protein: CASSDSAGGYNEQYF
CDR3 DNA: TGTGCCAGCAGTGACTCCGCGGGAGGGTACAATGAGCAGTACTTC
V gene: TRBV6-4
D gene: TRBD2
clone size: few
J gene: TRBJ2-7

CDR3 protein: CASSEQGQGIYGCTF
CDR3 DNA: TGTGCCAGCAGTGAACAGGGACAGGGGATTTATGGCTGCACCTTC
V gene: TRBV6-1
D gene: TRBD1
clone size: -
J gene: TRBJ1-2

CDR3 protein: CASSPTSDTDTQYF
CDR3 DNA: TGTGCCAGCAGCCCGACTAGCGACACAGATACGCAGTATTTT
V gene: TRBV7-6
D gene: TRBD2
clone size: -
J gene: TRBJ2-3

CDR3 protein: CASSFTPRDPEAFF
CDR3 DNA: TGTGCCAGCAGTTTCACCCCCCGGGACCCTGAAGCTTTCTTT
V gene: TRBV27
D gene: -
clone size: -
J gene: TRBJ1-1

CDR3 protein: CASSLGGFSYEQYF
CDR3 DNA: TGCGCCAGCAGCTTGGGGGGTTTCTCCTACGAGCAGTACTTC
V gene: TRBV7-2
D gene: -
clone size: many
J gene: TRBJ2-7

CDR3 protein: CASSYEGQGKYEQYF
CDR3 DNA: TGTGCCAGCAGTTACGAAGGACAGGGAAAGTACGAGCAGTACTTC
V gene: TRBV6-2/TRBV6-3
D gene: TRBD1
clone size: -
J gene: TRBJ2-7

CDR3 protein: CASSPVRGHGYTF
CDR3 DNA: TGTGCCAGCAGTCCCGTCCGGGGGCATGGCTACACCTTC
V gene: TRBV12-3/TRBV12-4
D gene: -
clone size: few
J gene: TRBJ1-2